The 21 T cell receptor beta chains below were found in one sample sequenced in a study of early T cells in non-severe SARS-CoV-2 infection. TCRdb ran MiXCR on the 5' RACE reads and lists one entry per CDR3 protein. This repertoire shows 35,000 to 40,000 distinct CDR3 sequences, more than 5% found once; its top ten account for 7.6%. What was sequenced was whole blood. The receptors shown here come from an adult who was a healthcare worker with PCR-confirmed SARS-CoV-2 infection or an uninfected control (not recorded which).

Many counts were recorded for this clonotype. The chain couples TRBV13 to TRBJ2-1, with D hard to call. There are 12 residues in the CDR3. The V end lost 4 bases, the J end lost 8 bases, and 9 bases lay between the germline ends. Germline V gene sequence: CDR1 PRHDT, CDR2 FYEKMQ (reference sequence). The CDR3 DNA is TGTGCCAGCAGCTCGCTAGTCGATGAGCAGTTCTTC. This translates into CASSSLVDEQFF.

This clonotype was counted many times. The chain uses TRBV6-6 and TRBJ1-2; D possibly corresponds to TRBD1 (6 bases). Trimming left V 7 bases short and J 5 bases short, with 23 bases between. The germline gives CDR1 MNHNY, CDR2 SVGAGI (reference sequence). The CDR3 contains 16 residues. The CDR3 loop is CASITPRRGGEYGYTF. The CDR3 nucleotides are TGTGCCAGCATAACCCCTCGGAGGGGGGGAGAGTATGGCTACACCTTC.

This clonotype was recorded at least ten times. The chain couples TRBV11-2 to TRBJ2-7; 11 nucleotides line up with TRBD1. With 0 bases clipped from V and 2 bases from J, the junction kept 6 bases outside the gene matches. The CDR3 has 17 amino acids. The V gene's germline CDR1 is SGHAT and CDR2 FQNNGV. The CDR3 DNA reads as TGTGCCAGCAGCTTAGATGGTTTGGGACAGGGGGCCTACGAGCAGTACTTC. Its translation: CASSLDGLGQGAYEQYF.

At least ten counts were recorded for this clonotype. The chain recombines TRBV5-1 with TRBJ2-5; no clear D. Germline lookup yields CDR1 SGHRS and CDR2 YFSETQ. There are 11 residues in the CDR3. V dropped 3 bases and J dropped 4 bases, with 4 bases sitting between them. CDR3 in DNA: TGCGCCAGCAGCTCGGGAGAGACCCAGTACTTC. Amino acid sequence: CASSSGETQYF.

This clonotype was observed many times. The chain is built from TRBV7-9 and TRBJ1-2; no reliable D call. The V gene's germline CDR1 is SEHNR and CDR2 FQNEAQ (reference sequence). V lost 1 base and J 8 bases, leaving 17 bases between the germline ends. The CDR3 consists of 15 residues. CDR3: CASSLGSARRVGYTF. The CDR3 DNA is TGTGCCAGCAGCTTAGGGTCGGCGAGGCGTGTGGGCTACACCTTC.

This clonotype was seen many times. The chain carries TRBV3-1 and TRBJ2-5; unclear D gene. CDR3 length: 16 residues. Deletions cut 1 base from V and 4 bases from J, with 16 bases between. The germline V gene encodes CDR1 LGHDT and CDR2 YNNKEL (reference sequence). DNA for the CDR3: TGTGCCAGCAGCCAAGGCGGTGGGTCCAAGGGAGAGACCCAGTACTTC. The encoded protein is CASSQGGGSKGETQYF.

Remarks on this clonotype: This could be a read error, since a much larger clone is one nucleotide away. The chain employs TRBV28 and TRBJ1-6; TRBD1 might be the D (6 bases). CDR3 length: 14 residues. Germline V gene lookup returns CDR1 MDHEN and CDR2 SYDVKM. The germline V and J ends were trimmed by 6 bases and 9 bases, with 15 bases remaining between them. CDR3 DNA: TGTGCCAGCAGCCCCGGGACATCGTTTTCACCCCTCCACTTT. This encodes CASSPGTSFSPLHF.

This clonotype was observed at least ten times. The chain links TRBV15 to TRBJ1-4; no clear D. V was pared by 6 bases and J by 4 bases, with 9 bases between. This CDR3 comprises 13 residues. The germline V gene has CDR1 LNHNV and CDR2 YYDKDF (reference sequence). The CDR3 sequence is CATSTPVNEKLFF. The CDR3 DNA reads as TGTGCCACCAGTACGCCGGTTAATGAAAAACTGTTTTTT.

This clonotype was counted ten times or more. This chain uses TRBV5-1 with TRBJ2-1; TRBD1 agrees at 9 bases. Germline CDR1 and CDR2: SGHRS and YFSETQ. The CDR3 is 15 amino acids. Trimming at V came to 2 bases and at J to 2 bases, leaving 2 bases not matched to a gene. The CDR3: CASSLWDRAYNEQFF. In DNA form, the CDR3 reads TGCGCCAGCAGCTTATGGGACAGGGCCTACAATGAGCAGTTCTTC.

CDR3 nucleotides: TGTGCCAGCAGTATTCTTTCGGGCCGTTGGGGCGATCAGCCCCAGCATTTT. Its protein is CASSILSGRWGDQPQHF. The genes are TRBV6-1 and TRBJ1-5, with D possibly TRBD1 on 5 matching bases. CDR1 and CDR2 from the germline V gene are MNHNS and SASEGT. Trimming removed 5 bases at V and 5 bases at J, with 22 bases between. This CDR3 comprises 17 residues.

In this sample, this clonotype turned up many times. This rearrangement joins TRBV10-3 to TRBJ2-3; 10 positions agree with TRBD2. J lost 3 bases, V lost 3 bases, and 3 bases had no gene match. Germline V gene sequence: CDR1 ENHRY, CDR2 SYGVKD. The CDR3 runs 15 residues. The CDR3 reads CAISDPAGGTDTQYF. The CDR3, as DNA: TGTGCCATCAGTGACCCAGCGGGGGGGACAGATACGCAGTATTTT.

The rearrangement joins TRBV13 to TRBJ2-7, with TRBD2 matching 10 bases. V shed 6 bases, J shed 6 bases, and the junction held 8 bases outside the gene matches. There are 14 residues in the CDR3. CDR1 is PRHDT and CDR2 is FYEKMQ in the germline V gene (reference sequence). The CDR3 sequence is CASRLPASGSEQYF. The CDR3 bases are TGTGCCAGCAGACTACCGGCTAGCGGGAGCGAGCAGTACTTC.

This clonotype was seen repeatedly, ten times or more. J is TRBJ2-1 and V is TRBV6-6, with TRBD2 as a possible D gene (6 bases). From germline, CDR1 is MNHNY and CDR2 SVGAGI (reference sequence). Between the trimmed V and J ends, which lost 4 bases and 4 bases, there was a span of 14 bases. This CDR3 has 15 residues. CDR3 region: CASSSERVSYNEQFF. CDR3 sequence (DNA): TGTGCCAGCAGTTCCGAGCGGGTCTCTTACAATGAGCAGTTCTTC.

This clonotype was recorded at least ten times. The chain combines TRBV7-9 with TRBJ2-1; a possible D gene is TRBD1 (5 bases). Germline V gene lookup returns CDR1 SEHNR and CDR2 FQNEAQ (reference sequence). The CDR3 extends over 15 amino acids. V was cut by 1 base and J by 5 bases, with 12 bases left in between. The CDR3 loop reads CASSLGALRDNEQFF. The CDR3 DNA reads TGTGCCAGCAGCTTAGGGGCTCTCAGGGACAATGAGCAGTTCTTC.

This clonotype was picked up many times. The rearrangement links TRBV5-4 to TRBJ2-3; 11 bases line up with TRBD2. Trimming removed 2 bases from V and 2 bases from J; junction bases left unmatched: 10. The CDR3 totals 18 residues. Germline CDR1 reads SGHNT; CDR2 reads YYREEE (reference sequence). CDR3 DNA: TGTGCCAGCAGCTTACCCCGTAGCGGGAGGGCCCTCACAGATACGCAGTATTTT. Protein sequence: CASSLPRSGRALTDTQYF.

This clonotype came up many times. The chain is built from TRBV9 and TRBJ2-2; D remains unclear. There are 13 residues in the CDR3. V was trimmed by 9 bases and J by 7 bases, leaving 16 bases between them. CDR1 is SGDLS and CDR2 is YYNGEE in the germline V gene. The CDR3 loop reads CATATVLGGELFF. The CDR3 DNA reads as TGTGCCACAGCTACCGTTTTGGGCGGGGAGCTGTTTTTT.

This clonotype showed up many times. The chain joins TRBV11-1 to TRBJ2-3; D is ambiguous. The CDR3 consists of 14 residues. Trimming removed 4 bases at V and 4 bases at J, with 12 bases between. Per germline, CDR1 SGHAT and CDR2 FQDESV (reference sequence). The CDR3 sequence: CASSWSRRSDTQYF. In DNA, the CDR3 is TGTGCCAGCAGCTGGTCTCGAAGGTCAGATACGCAGTATTTT.

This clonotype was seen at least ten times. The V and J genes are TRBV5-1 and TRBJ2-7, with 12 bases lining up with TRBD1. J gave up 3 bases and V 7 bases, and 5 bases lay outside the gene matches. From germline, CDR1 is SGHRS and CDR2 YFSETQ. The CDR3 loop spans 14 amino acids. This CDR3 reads CASSGTGGGYEQYF. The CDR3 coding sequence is TGCGCCAGCTCGGGGACAGGGGGCGGCTACGAGCAGTACTTC.

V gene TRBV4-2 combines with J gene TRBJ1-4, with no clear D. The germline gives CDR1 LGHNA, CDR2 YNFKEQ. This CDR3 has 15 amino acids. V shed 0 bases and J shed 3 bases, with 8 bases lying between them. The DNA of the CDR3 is TGTGCCAGCAGCCAAGATGCTACCCCTAATGAAAAACTGTTTTTT. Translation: CASSQDATPNEKLFF.

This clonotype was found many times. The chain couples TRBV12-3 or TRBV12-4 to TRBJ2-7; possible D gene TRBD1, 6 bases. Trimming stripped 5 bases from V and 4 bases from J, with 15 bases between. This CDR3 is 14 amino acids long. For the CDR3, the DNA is TGTGCCAGCAGTCTCCGACAGGTTGATTACGAGCAGTACTTC. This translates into CASSLRQVDYEQYF.

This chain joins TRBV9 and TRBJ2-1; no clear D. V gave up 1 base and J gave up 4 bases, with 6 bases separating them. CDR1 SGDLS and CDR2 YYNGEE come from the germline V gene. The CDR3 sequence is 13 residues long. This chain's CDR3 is CASSVTDYNEQFF. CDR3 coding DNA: TGTGCCAGCAGCGTAACTGATTACAATGAGCAGTTCTTC. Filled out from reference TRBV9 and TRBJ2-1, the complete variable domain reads DSGVTQTPKHLITATGQRVTLRCSPRSGDLSVYWYQQSLDQGLQFLIQYYNGEERAKGNILERFSAQQFPDLHSELNLSSLELGDSALYFCASSVTDYNEQFFGPGTRLTVL.